This entry is about one T cell receptor (beta chain). Assay: immunoSEQ multiplex PCR; the TCRdb copy retains only in-frame clones and omits some. The sample records about 240,000 clones, approximately 78% being singletons. This sample is drawn from a study of blood T cell repertoires in COVID-19. The CDR3 contains 13 residues. The V end lost 5 bases, the J end lost 2 bases, and 9 bases lay between the germline ends. Germline V lookup: CDR1 SGHTA, CDR2 FQGNSA. Followed over time, Seattle patients had been enrolled while infection was active. The source of this sequence is a woman older than 75 with COVID-19, enrolled during active disease. The sequenced sample consisted of peripheral blood. The chain employs TRBV7-2 and TRBJ1-2; D gene uncertain. The CDR3 DNA is TGTGCCAGCAGCGAGGAGCGGAACTATGGCTACACCTTC. Its translation is CASSEERNYGYTF.